This T cell receptor (beta chain) derives from a study of T cell responses to AZD1222 COVID-19 vaccine (dated by TCRdb to about 2021). Background for the entire study: AZD1222 recipients given second doses at about 4 weeks or at about 12 weeks were pooled, since spike-specific TCR depth and breadth were not found to differ between the two schedules. TCR sequencing was performed for roughly 250 trial participants, of whom 207 were given two doses of AZD1222 and some 25 were given two doses of MenACWY control vaccine. Trial participants were enrolled by age into 18-55, 56-69 and 70-plus year subgroups, with roughly 160, 29 and 62 TCR-sequenced participants respectively.

As to this clone: This clone's antigen is unknown. Base qualities are missing; no much larger clone stands one base away.

The sample's time point label, decoded: baseline before first vaccination. The vaccinee samples were drawn from two UK trials, COV001 and COV002, one of which was a single-blind randomized controlled phase 2/3 trial testing AZD1222 (ChAdOx1 nCoV-19) in healthy adults. For TCRbeta chain sequencing, PBMC samples were collected from trial participants at day 0 and at day 28 after the second dose. The CDR3 sequence holds 16 residues, the cysteine and phenylalanine included. CDR3 DNA only is kept here, 48 bases in frame from base 1. Germline trimming amounts to 6 bases on V and 3 bases on J, with 11 as the count of junction bases outside the gene matches. Via the germline V gene, CDR1 is SNHLY and CDR2 FYNNEI. The CDR3 regions of human TCRbeta chains were subjected to immunosequencing. The source study handled its data this way. Repertoire TCRs were checked for matches against a reference library of SARS-CoV-2-specific TCRs that had been generated using the MIRA antigen-specificity platform. Breadth was defined as the fraction of unique TCRs that were SARS-CoV-2-associated. Depth was defined as the fraction of total T cells that were SARS-CoV-2-associated. Each spike-specific TCR was assigned to its reactive spike region and to a CD4 or CD8 class using the MIRA data. Log10-transformed breadth and depth values were compared by one-way ANOVA with Sidak's multiple comparisons tests. In TCRdb, the immuneACCESS table is reduced to in-frame sequences with V and J assigned. These tables do not hold every clone; where another copy was compared, an unresolved V gene accounts for under half, and the others remain unexplained. V and J calls and clone size follow that table, whereas D and trimming were derived from the DNA. The sample contains 100,000 to 150,000 clones, approximately 92% of them found a single time. The ten largest clones add up to under 1.2% of the sample.

Broader findings and caveats from the paper: Conclusions about previously exposed vaccinees are limited because only six or seven AZD1222 recipients were SARS-CoV-2 seropositive at baseline. After two AZD1222 doses, both the breadth and the depth of spike-specific TCRs were significantly higher than at day 0 and than in MenACWY recipients. No day 14 peak-response samples were available, so repertoires were characterized only after the peak T cell response. The vaccine-associated CD4 TCRs covered the entire spike protein, and the dominant responses fell in regions 160-218 and 743-854. Participants were mostly white British, with more females than males. The authors suggested clonal diversity may have been underestimated. The 56-69-year group was small, and its depth increase did not reach significance, likely because of low power. Reportedly, close to half of the unique spike-specific TCRs recognized epitopes lying outside the regions that are mutated in the B.1.351 and B.1.1.7 variants.

Here the sequenced sample was peripheral blood, taken on day 0 of AZD1222 vaccination. The sequence came from an adult in good health. The sequence links TRBV2 to TRBJ1-5, and 7 junction bases match TRBD1. The base sequence is TGTGCCAGCAGGGATAGACAGGGCCCTTACAATCAGCCCCAGCATTTT. Its translation reads: CASRDRQGPYNQPQHF.